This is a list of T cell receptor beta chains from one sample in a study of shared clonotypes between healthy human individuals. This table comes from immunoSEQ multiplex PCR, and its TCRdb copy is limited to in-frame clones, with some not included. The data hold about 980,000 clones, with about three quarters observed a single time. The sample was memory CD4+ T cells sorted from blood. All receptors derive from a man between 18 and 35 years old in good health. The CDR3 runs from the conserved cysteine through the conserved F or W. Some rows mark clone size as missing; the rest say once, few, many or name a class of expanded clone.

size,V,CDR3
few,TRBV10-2,CASSESRQVAQHF
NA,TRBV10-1,CASSELLAGGPKDTQYF
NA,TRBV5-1,CASSPGTGRNEKLFF
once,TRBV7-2,CASSPRQAPLSNQPQHF
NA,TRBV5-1,CASSLDTGLANTGELFF
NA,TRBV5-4,CASSLGRVHEQYF
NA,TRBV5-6,CASSLGGRCGEQYF
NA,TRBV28,CASSFPKVRNTEAFF
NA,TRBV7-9,CASSLAGILETQYF
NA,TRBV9,CASSPARTSGVQETQYF
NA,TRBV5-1,CASSLAVTSGYNEQFF
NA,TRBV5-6,CASSLGQGIGELFF
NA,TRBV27,CASSLSGGGSPLHF
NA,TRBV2,CASKFEYSYEQYF
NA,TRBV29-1,CSALTPGGNYGYTF
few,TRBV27,CASSLRHDNYGYTF
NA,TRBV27,CASSQFRSSGANVLTF
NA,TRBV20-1,CSAILHTQYF
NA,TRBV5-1,CASSLYFQQYF
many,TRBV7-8,CASSLGTSGTAKADTQYF
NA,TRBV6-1,CASTWGNQDGETQYF
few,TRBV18,CASSPLTQGRGSGNTIYF
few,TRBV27,CASSSSGGGYGYTF
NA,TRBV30,CAWGGGFGYTF
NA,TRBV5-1,CASSLRVAGAMTSYEQYF
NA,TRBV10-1,CASSEQRQGSEQYF
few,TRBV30,CAWERQGNTEAFF
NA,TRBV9,CASSVATRVNGRGTGEQFF
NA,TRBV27,CASSLTGAAKNIQYF
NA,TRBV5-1,CASSLAGGSPTDTQYF
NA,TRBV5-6,CASSLDRGRGELFF
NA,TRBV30,CAWSVLKDYEQFF
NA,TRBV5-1,CASSLRQGPGEQYF
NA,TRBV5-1,CASSPTSGTTIYNEQFF
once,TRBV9,CASSAGLLYGYTF
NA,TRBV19,CASSIKPTSGPGTEIRSTQYF
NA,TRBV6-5,CASGQSGNEQYF
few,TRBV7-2,CASSPRTGRGNEQFF
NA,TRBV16,CASSLDRGPEKLFF
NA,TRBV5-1,CASSLEDRANEQYF
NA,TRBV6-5,CASSYGQGTYEQYF